The T cell receptor beta chain under discussion was sequenced for a study of T cell responses to AZD1222 COVID-19 vaccine. The junction had 11 bases not matched to a gene; V was cut back by 3 bases and J by 6 bases. The CDR3 has 16 amino acids. Germline V gene lookup returns CDR1 MNHEY and CDR2 SMNVEV (reference sequence). The table came from immunoSEQ multiplex PCR; TCRdb's copy has only in-frame clones and leaves some out. The sample has 66,000 or so clones, more than 85% seen once. This chain connects TRBV27 to TRBJ1-5, with 7 bases that match TRBD1. The TCR sequence derives from an adult in good health. The material sequenced was peripheral blood, taken on day 0 of AZD1222 vaccination. The CDR3 loop is CASSFFPFDRAQPQHF. CDR3 in DNA: TGTGCCAGCAGTTTTTTCCCCTTCGACAGGGCTCAGCCCCAGCATTTT.